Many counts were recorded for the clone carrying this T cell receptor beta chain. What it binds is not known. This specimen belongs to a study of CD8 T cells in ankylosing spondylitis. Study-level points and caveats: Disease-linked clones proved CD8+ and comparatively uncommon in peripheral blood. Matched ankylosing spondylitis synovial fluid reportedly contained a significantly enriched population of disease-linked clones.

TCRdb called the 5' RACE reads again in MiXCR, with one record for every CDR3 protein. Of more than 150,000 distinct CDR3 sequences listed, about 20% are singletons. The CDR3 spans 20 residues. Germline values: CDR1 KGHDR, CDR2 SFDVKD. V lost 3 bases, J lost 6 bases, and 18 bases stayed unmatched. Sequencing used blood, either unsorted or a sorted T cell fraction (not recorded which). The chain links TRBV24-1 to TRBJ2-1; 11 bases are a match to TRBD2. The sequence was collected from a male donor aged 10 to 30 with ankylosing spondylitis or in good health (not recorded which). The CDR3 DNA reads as TGTGCCACCAGTGATACCGGGACTAGCGGACACGGAGGAGGCATCAATGAGCAGTTCTTC. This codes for CATSDTGTSGHGGGINEQFF.